This TCR beta chain was identified in a study of beta chain features in type 1 diabetes. Per donor, one heparinised blood draw averaged about 100 mL. This clone was recorded a few times. With V trimmed by 0 bases and J by 7 bases, 14 bases remained unmatched. This CDR3 region has 19 residues. Sequenced material consisted of expressed TCRB transcripts (all of the isolated RNA was reverse transcribed). The table came from immunoSEQ multiplex PCR; TCRdb's copy has only in-frame clones and leaves some out. The top ten hold 0.019% of the sample, which has 350,000 to 400,000 clones, roughly 16% seen once. The sequenced sample consisted of naive CD4+ T cells from blood. The V gene is TRBV23-1, the J gene TRBJ2-1; 11 bases are shared with TRBD2. TRBV23-1 is flagged as an ORF with uncertain function. The TCR was taken from a woman under 30 in good health. The CDR3, as DNA: TGCGCCAGCAGTCAATCCGTGGAATTACTAGCGGGAGCCCATAATGAGCAGTTCTTC. This translates into CASSQSVELLAGAHNEQFF.